This TCR beta chain was obtained from a study of T cells expressing NK-cell markers. Germline V gene lookup returns CDR1 SGHTA and CDR2 FQGTGA. The CDR3 has 15 residues. TCRdb re-called the 5' RACE reads and gives one entry per CDR3 protein, without DNA. Its listing shows 140,000 or so distinct CDR3 sequences. The sequence derives from a young man in good health. The gene calls are TRBV7-3 and TRBJ2-3; without DNA, the TCRdb call of TRBD2 cannot be checked. Source material: blood T cells: a sorted CD56 or NKG2C T cell subset, CD4+ or CD8+ T cells, or bulk PBMC T cells (not recorded which). CDR3 sequence reads: CASSSTSGSPDTQYF.